The rows below give T cell receptor beta chains drawn from one sample of a study of cytomegalovirus exposure and HLA in healthy donors. Produced via immunoSEQ multiplex PCR; TCRdb's table is partial and in-frame only. The sample lists more than 150,000 clones, approximately 80% occurring once. The sequenced material came from PBMCs. The receptors derive from a woman aged 40 to 50 in good health and CMV-seropositive. The conserved cysteine and the conserved F or W are not part of the CDR3 here. Fields, in order: CDR3 length, J gene, clone size, D gene, V gene, CDR3 protein. A D gene is named only where the DNA matches it firmly. Clone size appears in some rows only: once, few, many, or a class for an expanded clone.

>10|TRBJ2-7|-|-|TRBV7-8
ASSRDMYEQY
>13|TRBJ2-3|few|-|TRBV30
AWSVGRGSTDTQY
>12|TRBJ1-2|once|TRBD1|TRBV28
ASSLVTGLRGYT
>12|TRBJ1-2|-|-|TRBV4-3
ASSQAVRNYGYT
>13|TRBJ2-5|once|TRBD2|TRBV6-1
ASGGLAGVGETQY
>16|TRBJ1-6|-|-|TRBV19
ASSIPTGGSSYNSPLH
>13|TRBJ2-1|-|TRBD1|TRBV12-5
ASGRGQGARDEQF
>13|TRBJ1-1|-|TRBD1|TRBV7-9
ASSLEVRGRGEAF
>11|TRBJ2-1|-|-|TRBV7-9
AIITGSDNEQF
>12|TRBJ1-4|-|-|TRBV7-9
ASKGDAANEKLF
>11|TRBJ2-7|-|-|TRBV27
ASSFLGESEQY
>13|TRBJ2-5|few|TRBD1|TRBV28
ASSYVPGTEETQY
>13|TRBJ2-7|-|TRBD2|TRBV6-6
ASSRGGTTRNEQY
>13|TRBJ2-2|once|-|TRBV27
ASSLQGSNTGELF
>14|TRBJ1-1|-|-|TRBV4-1
ASSQEFQGTLTEAF
>11|TRBJ2-5|-|TRBD1|TRBV19
ASRDRDGETQY